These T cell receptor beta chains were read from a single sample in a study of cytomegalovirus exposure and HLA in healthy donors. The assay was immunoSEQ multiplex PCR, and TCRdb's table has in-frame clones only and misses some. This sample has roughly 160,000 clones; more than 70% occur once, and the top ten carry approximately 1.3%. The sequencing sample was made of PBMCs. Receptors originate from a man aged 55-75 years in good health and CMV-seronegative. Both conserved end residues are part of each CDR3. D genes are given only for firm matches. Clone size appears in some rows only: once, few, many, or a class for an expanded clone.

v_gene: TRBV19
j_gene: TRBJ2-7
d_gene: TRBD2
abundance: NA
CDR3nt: TGTGCCAGTAGTATCGGGGGGTACAACTACGAGCAGTACTTC
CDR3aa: CASSIGGYNYEQYF

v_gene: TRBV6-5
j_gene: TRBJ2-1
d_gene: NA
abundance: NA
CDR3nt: TGTGCCAGCAGCCGAGGGTTCAGCTCCTACAATGAGCAGTTCTTC
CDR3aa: CASSRGFSSYNEQFF

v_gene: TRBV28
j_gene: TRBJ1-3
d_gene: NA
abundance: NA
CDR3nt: TGTGCCAGCAGTCTTGGGCGGGCTGGTGGAAACACCGTATATTTT
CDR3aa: CASSLGRAGGNTVYF

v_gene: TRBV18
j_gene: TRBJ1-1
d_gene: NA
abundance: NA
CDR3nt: TGTGCCAGCTCACCTGACAGGACGGGGAACACTGAAGCTTTCTTT
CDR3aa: CASSPDRTGNTEAFF

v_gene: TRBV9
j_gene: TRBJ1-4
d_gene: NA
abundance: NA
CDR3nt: TGTGCCAGCAGCGTAGTGGGGCAGGGAGGTGAAAAACTGTTTTTT
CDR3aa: CASSVVGQGGEKLFF

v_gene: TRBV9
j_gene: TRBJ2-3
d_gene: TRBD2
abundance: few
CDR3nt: TGTGCCAGCAGCGTACTAGCGGGCCGCACAGATACGCAGTATTTT
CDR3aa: CASSVLAGRTDTQYF

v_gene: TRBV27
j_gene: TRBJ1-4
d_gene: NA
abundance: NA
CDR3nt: TGTGCCAGCGCCGAATGGGGGAGGAATGAAAAACTGTTTTTT
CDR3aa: CASAEWGRNEKLFF

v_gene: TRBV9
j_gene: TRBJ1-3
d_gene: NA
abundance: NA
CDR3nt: TGTGCCAGCAGCGTAGGGGTAGGGCTAGCGGGAAACACCATATATTTT
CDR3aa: CASSVGVGLAGNTIYF

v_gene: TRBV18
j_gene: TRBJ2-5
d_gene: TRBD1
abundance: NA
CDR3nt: TGTGCCAGCTCGCCACGAACAGGGGGAGAAGAGACCCAGTACTTC
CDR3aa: CASSPRTGGEETQYF

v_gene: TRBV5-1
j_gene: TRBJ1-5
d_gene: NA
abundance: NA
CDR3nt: TGCGCCAGCAGCTTGGACGGTACAGGAATGCCCCAGCATTTT
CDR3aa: CASSLDGTGMPQHF

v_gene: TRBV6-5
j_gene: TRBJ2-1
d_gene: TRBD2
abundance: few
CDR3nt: TGTGCCAGCAGTTACGTGCCTAGCGGCTCCTACAATGAGCAGTTCTTC
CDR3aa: CASSYVPSGSYNEQFF

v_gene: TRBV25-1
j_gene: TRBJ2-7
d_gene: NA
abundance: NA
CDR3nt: TGTGCCAGCAGCCACACAACAGGGCCCCACGAGCAGTACTTC
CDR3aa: CASSHTTGPHEQYF

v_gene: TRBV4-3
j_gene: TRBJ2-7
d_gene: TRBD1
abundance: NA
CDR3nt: TGCGCCAGCAGCCGGGGACAGGGCTACGAGCAGTACTTC
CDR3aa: CASSRGQGYEQYF

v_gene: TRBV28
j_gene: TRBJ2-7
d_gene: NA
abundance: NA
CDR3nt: TGTGCCAGCAGTTTAGGCACCTACGAGCAGTACTTC
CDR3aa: CASSLGTYEQYF

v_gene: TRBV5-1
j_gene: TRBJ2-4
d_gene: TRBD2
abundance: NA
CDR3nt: TGCGCCAGCAGCTTGGTGATAGGCGGTCTAGCGGGAGAAAGGAACATTCAGTACTTC
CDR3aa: CASSLVIGGLAGERNIQYF

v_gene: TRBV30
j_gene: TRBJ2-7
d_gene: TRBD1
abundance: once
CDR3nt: TGTGCCTGGAGCGCGACAGGGATTTTCAACGAGCAGTACTTC
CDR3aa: CAWSATGIFNEQYF

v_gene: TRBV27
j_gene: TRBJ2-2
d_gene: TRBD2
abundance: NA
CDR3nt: TGTGCCAGCAGTTTTGTTAGCGGGATCCTCGGAGCCGGGGAGCTGTTTTTT
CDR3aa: CASSFVSGILGAGELFF

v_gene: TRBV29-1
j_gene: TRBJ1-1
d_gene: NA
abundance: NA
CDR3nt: TGCAGCGGTGCTACAGGGTTGAACACTGAAGCTTTCTTT
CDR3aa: CSGATGLNTEAFF

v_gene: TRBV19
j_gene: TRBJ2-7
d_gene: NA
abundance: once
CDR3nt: TGTGCCAGTAGACCGGGACACAGGAGCTCCTACGAGCAGTACTTC
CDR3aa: CASRPGHRSSYEQYF

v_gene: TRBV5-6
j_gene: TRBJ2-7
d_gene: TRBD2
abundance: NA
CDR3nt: TGTGCCAGCAGCTATCTTAGCGGGAGTTTCTACGAGCAGTACTTC
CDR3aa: CASSYLSGSFYEQYF

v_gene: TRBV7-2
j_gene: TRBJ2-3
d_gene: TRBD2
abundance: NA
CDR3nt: TGTGCCAGCAGCCTAACCCCGTACGGGGGGGCTGGCACAGATACGCAGTATTTT
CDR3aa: CASSLTPYGGAGTDTQYF

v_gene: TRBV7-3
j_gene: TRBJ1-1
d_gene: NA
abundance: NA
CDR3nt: TGTGCCAGCAGCTTGAAGGGCACAGGGCGAGCTTTCTTT
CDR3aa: CASSLKGTGRAFF

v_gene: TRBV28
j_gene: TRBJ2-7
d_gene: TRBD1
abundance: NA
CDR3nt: TGTGCCAGCAGTTTAGGGGACAGATACGAGCAGTACTTC
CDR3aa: CASSLGDRYEQYF

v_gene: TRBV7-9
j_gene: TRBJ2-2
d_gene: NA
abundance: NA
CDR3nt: TGTGCCTTACACGGGTTAACAGGCGGGGAGCTGTTTTTT
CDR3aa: CALHGLTGGELFF

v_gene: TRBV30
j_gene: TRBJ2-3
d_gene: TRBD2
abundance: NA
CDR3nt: TGTGCCTGGACTGTACGCGGGGGTGGCACAGATACGCAGTATTTT
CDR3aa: CAWTVRGGGTDTQYF

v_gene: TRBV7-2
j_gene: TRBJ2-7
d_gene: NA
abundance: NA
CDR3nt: TGTGCCAGCAGCTCGGCAGGGGTTTCCTACGAGCAGTACTTC
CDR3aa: CASSSAGVSYEQYF

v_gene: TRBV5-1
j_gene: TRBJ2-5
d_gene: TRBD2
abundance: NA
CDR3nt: TGCGCCAGCAGCTTGGGGACTGAACGGACTAGCTTGGAGACCCAGTACTTC
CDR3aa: CASSLGTERTSLETQYF

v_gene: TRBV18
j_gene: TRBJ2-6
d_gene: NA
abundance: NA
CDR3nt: TGTGCCAGCTCACCAGGACAGACTGGGGCCAACGTCCTGACTTTC
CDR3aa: CASSPGQTGANVLTF

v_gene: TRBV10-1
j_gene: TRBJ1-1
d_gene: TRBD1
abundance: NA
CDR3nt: TGCGCCAGCAGCTTAGGACAGGGCACTCAGAACACTGAAGCTTTCTTT
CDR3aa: CASSLGQGTQNTEAFF

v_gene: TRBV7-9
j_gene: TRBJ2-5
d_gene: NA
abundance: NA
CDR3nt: TGTGCCAGCAGCATGCGACAGGAGGCGGAGACCCAGTACTTC
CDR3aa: CASSMRQEAETQYF

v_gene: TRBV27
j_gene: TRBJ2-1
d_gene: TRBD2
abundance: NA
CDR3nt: TGTGCCAGCAGTTCCCGGACTAGTCGGCGTGAGCAGTTCTTC
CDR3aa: CASSSRTSRREQFF